Each of the 26 T cell receptor beta chains below was sequenced from the same sample in a study of blood T cell repertoires in COVID-19. Clones were read by immunoSEQ multiplex PCR, and TCRdb kept only the in-frame ones, dropping some. The sample lists 250,000 to 300,000 clones, 83% occurring once. Specimen: peripheral blood. The receptors shown here come from a man between 60 and 70 years old who had recovered from COVID-19.

The rearrangement links TRBV7-2 to TRBJ2-2, with TRBD2 matching 9 bases. The V segment lost 7 bases and the J segment 4 bases; nucleotides outside the gene matches: 10. Germline V CDR1 and CDR2: SGHTA, FQGNSA. The length of the CDR3 is 16 residues. CDR3 nucleotides: TGTGCCAGCAACACTTTGGCGGGGGGGCTCACCGGGGAGCTGTTTTTT. Amino acids: CASNTLAGGLTGELFF.

A few counts support this clone. The chain has TRBV5-1 and TRBJ2-7; D is perhaps TRBD2 (5 bases). V was pared by 4 bases and J by 3 bases, with 14 bases between. Germline CDR1 reads SGHRS; CDR2 reads YFSETQ. This CDR3 region has 14 residues. This CDR3 reads CASSTSGPNYEQYF. The CDR3 nucleotides read TGCGCCAGCAGCACCAGCGGCCCCAACTACGAGCAGTACTTC.

This clone has a single count. The chain combines TRBV18 with TRBJ1-3; 7 nucleotides match TRBD1. V was clipped by 1 base and J by 4 bases; unmatched bases: 4. Germline V lookup: CDR1 KGHSH, CDR2 LQKENI. The CDR3 extends over 15 amino acids. The CDR3 sequence: CASSPRRGPGNTIYF. The CDR3 coding sequence is TGTGCCAGCTCACCACGGAGGGGGCCAGGAAACACCATATATTTT.

As concerns this clone: The same CDR3 can be traced to other DNA sequences in this sample. V is TRBV18 and J is TRBJ1-5; 9 bases are shared with TRBD1. The CDR3 extends over 15 amino acids. V was pared by 3 bases and J by 2 bases, with 2 bases of the junction left unmatched. Germline CDR1 KGHSH, CDR2 LQKENI. CDR3: CASSPRQGGNQPQHF. The CDR3 nucleotides are TGTGCCAGCTCACCCCGACAGGGGGGCAATCAGCCCCAGCATTTT.

The rearrangement links TRBV9 to TRBJ2-1, with 10 bases identical to TRBD2. Germline V gives CDR1 SGDLS, CDR2 YYNGEE. V was pared by 0 bases and J by 3 bases, with 3 bases of the junction left unmatched. The CDR3 is made up of 16 amino acids. This CDR3 is CASSVVASGGYNEQFF. The CDR3 DNA reads as TGTGCCAGCAGCGTAGTGGCTAGCGGGGGCTACAATGAGCAGTTCTTC. The variable domain in full, with the rest retrieved from reference TRBV9 and TRBJ2-1, is DSGVTQTPKHLITATGQRVTLRCSPRSGDLSVYWYQQSLDQGLQFLIQYYNGEERAKGNILERFSAQQFPDLHSELNLSSLELGDSALYFCASSVVASGGYNEQFFGPGTRLTVL.

The chain is built from TRBV3-1 (or the pseudogene TRBV3-2) and TRBJ1-1; weak D call: TRBD1 (6 bases). Trimming took 4 bases from V and 0 from J, leaving 12 bases between them. The CDR3 runs 15 residues. Germline CDR1 is LGHDT and CDR2 is YNNKEL (reference sequence). This CDR3 reads CASSPRQAMNTEAFF. CDR3 DNA: TGTGCCAGCAGCCCCAGACAGGCGATGAACACTGAAGCTTTCTTT.

This chain connects TRBV30 to TRBJ1-4, with 12 bases identical to TRBD1. Looked up from germline, CDR1 is GTSNPN and CDR2 is SVGIG (reference sequence). The CDR3 covers 14 residues. V was pared by 3 bases and J by 8 bases, with 4 bases of the junction left unmatched. In DNA, the CDR3 is TGTGCCTGGAGACCCGGGACAGGGGGCGAAAAACTGTTTTTT. Translated: CAWRPGTGGEKLFF.

The CDR3 nucleotides are TGTGCCAGTAGTCCGGGACAAACATACGAGCAGTACTTC. It yields the protein CASSPGQTYEQYF. The chain couples TRBV19 to TRBJ2-7; a weak D match, TRBD1 (6 bases). V dropped 5 bases and J dropped 4 bases, with 12 bases sitting between them. The length of the CDR3 is 13 residues. Germline V lookup: CDR1 LNHDA, CDR2 SQIVND (reference sequence).

This chain joins TRBV5-1 and TRBJ2-6; tentatively, D is TRBD1 (6 bases). The CDR3 consists of 20 residues. Germline CDR1 reads SGHRS; CDR2 reads YFSETQ. Trimming pared 4 bases from V and 0 bases from J, leaving 23 bases between. The CDR3 DNA follows: TGCGCCAGCAGCCGCTCCGGTTGGCAGGGGAGTCCCTCTGGGGCCAACGTCCTGACTTTC. Translated, it gives CASSRSGWQGSPSGANVLTF.

The chain joins TRBV7-8 to TRBJ2-1, with 14 nucleotides matching TRBD2. V shed 5 bases, J shed 7 bases, and the junction held 7 bases outside the gene matches. The CDR3 length is 16 residues. The germline CDR1 and CDR2 sequences are SGHVS and FQNEAQ. CDR3: CASSGWGTSGSNEQFF. The CDR3 nucleotides are TGTGCCAGCAGCGGTTGGGGGACTAGCGGGAGTAATGAGCAGTTCTTC. The variable domain in full, completed from reference TRBV7-8 and TRBJ2-1, reads GAGVSQSPRYKVAKRGQDVALRCDPISGHVSLFWYQQALGQGPEFLTYFQNEAQLDKSGLPSDRFFAERPEGSVSTLKIQRTQQEDSAVYLCASSGWGTSGSNEQFFGPGTRLTVL.

V gene TRBV7-9 combines with J gene TRBJ1-2, with D possibly being TRBD1 (6 bases). CDR1 is SEHNR, CDR2 FQNEAQ, per germline (reference sequence). This CDR3 has 13 amino acids. V was pared by 3 bases and J by 7 bases, with 12 bases between. The CDR3 bases are TGTGCCAGCAGCTTCACAGGGTCAGGTGGCTACACCTTC. Translation: CASSFTGSGGYTF.

This chain joins TRBV7-3 and TRBJ1-3; 10 bases fit TRBD1. This CDR3 spans 16 amino acids. V was pared by 3 bases and J by 4 bases, with 6 bases of the junction left unmatched. Germline-derived CDR1 and CDR2 are SGHTA and FQGTGA. CDR3 sequence: CASSLSGQGPGNTIYF. The CDR3 DNA is TGTGCCAGCAGCTTGTCGGGACAGGGGCCCGGAAACACCATATATTTT. The full variable domain, completed using reference TRBV7-3 and TRBJ1-3, is GAGVSQTPSNKVTEKGKYVELRCDPISGHTALYWYRQSLGQGPEFLIYFQGTGAADDSGLPNDRFFAVRPEGSVSTLKIQRTERGDSAVYLCASSLSGQGPGNTIYFGEGSWLTVV.

This clone showed up just once. This chain uses TRBV19 with TRBJ1-1, with D possibly TRBD1 on 6 matching bases. Germline V CDR1 and CDR2: LNHDA, SQIVND (reference sequence). This CDR3 spans 13 amino acids. V was shortened by 9 bases and J by 0 bases, with 11 bases between the two germline ends. The CDR3 spells CASNQGMNTEAFF. The CDR3 DNA follows: TGTGCCAGCAATCAGGGGATGAACACTGAAGCTTTCTTT.

This clone was detected once. The rearrangement uses TRBV5-6 and TRBJ1-2; TRBD1 matches 11 bases. The V and J ends lost 2 bases and 8 bases, in that order; junction bases with no gene match: 8. The CDR3 spans 15 residues. The germline CDR1 and CDR2 sequences are SGHDT and YYEEEE. CDR3 residues: CASSFRTGGAPGYTF. The DNA for the CDR3 is TGTGCCAGCAGCTTCAGGACAGGGGGCGCTCCGGGCTACACCTTC. The full variable domain, its missing parts supplied by reference TRBV5-6 and TRBJ1-2, is DAGVTQSPTHLIKTRGQQVTLRCSPKSGHDTVSWYQQALGQGPQFIFQYYEEEERQRGNFPDRFSGHQFPNYSSELNVNALLLGDSALYLCASSFRTGGAPGYTFGSGTRLTVV.

V and J are TRBV7-2 and TRBJ1-1, with D uncertain. The CDR3 is made up of 13 amino acids. Trimming shortened V by 2 bases and J by 1 base, and 5 bases separated the two germline ends. CDR1 SGHTA and CDR2 FQGNSA come from the germline V gene. In DNA, the CDR3 is TGTGCCAGCAGCTTATGGCAGAACACTGAAGCTTTCTTT. Translation gives CASSLWQNTEAFF.

V is TRBV29-1 and J is TRBJ2-1; 10 positions agree with TRBD1. The CDR3 extends over 13 amino acids. Germline-derived CDR1 and CDR2 are SQVTM and ANQGSEA. After removal of 6 bases from V and 6 bases from J, the junction contained 5 bases not matched to a gene. The CDR3 sequence is CSVRTGGINEQFF. In DNA form, the CDR3 reads TGCAGCGTAAGGACAGGGGGTATCAATGAGCAGTTCTTC.

The chain has TRBV7-9 and TRBJ2-1; 11 bases are shared with TRBD2. Germline CDR1 SEHNR, CDR2 FQNEAQ (reference sequence). V trimming: 5 bases; J trimming: 4 bases; junction bases outside the gene matches: 7. The CDR3 is 16 residues long. The CDR3 DNA follows: TGTGCCAGCAGCCCTTGGGGGACTAGCGGTTACAATGAGCAGTTCTTC. This gives the protein CASSPWGTSGYNEQFF. The full variable domain, rest sourced from reference TRBV7-9 and TRBJ2-1, is DTGVSQNPRHKITKRGQNVTFRCDPISEHNRLYWYRQTLGQGPEFLTYFQNEAQLEKSRLLSDRFSAERPKGSFSTLEIQRTEQGDSAMYLCASSPWGTSGYNEQFFGPGTRLTVL.

This clone has just a few counts. The rearrangement links TRBV12-3 or TRBV12-4 to TRBJ2-7, with no clear D. The CDR3 spans 13 residues. V was clipped by 2 bases and J by 2 bases, with 7 bases between them. CDR3 nucleotides: TGTGCCAGCAGTTTAAGGAGTCCCTACGAGCAGTACTTC. This gives the protein CASSLRSPYEQYF.

The chain uses TRBV9 and TRBJ1-3; unclear D gene. Trimming pared 4 bases from V and 0 bases from J, leaving 11 bases between. Germline loops: CDR1 SGDLS, CDR2 YYNGEE. The CDR3 is 15 residues long. The CDR3 is CASSPGRFSGNTIYF. CDR3 coding DNA: TGTGCCAGCAGCCCAGGCAGGTTCTCTGGAAACACCATATATTTT.

CDR3 amino acids: CASIGGVSNQPQHF. The CDR3 DNA reads TGTGCCAGCATCGGGGGAGTTAGCAATCAGCCCCAGCATTTT. The chain combines TRBV6-6 with TRBJ1-5; possible D gene TRBD1, 5 bases. The V and J ends lost 7 bases and 0 bases respectively, with 10 bases between them. Looked up from germline, CDR1 is MNHNY and CDR2 is SVGAGI (reference sequence). The CDR3 loop spans 14 amino acids.

This clone was observed once. The rearrangement uses TRBV7-2 and TRBJ2-5, with TRBD2 matching over 11 bases. The CDR3 extends over 19 amino acids. J lost 5 bases, V lost 1 base, and 15 bases had no gene match. CDR1 SGHTA and CDR2 FQGNSA come from the germline V gene. CDR3 amino acids: CASSLELAGGRSVGETQYF. CDR3 nucleotides: TGTGCCAGCAGCTTAGAGTTAGCGGGGGGGCGGTCTGTAGGGGAGACCCAGTACTTC.

The chain recombines TRBV11-2 with TRBJ2-3; maybe TRBD2 (6 bases). V lost 3 bases to trimming and J lost 1 base, with 14 bases between them. Germline-derived CDR1 and CDR2 are SGHAT and FQNNGV. CDR3 length: 16 residues. Here the CDR3 DNA reads TGTGCCAGCAGCTTCAACTTACGCGGGGGCACAGATACGCAGTATTTT. Its translation: CASSFNLRGGTDTQYF.

The V and J genes are TRBV7-8 and TRBJ2-7; 9 positions match TRBD1. Germline CDR1 and CDR2: SGHVS and FQNEAQ. The CDR3 spans 15 residues. Trimming took 5 bases from V and 1 from J; bases not matched to a gene: 6. The CDR3 sequence is CASSPGQGRSYEQYF. Here the CDR3 DNA reads TGTGCCAGCAGCCCAGGACAGGGGAGATCCTACGAGCAGTACTTC.

The chain is built from TRBV9 and TRBJ1-2; D not resolved. This CDR3 spans 12 amino acids. Germline-derived CDR1 and CDR2 are SGDLS and YYNGEE. V was clipped by 7 bases and J by 4 bases, with 11 bases between them. CDR3 residues: CASHDTVYGYTF. DNA of the CDR3: TGTGCCAGCCATGACACTGTCTATGGCTACACCTTC.

The chain employs TRBV15 and TRBJ2-7; possible D gene TRBD1, 5 bases. Germline loops: CDR1 LNHNV, CDR2 YYDKDF (reference sequence). The V and J ends lost 4 bases and 3 bases respectively, with 13 bases between them. The CDR3 spans 14 residues. The CDR3 spells CATSIAGQGYEQYF. The CDR3 region has the DNA TGTGCCACCAGCATCGCCGGCCAGGGCTACGAGCAGTACTTC.

This chain joins TRBV5-1 and TRBJ2-5; 9 bases match TRBD2. This CDR3 has 19 amino acids. The germline CDR1 and CDR2 sequences are SGHRS and YFSETQ. The V gene end was trimmed by 4 bases and the J gene end by 2 bases; junction bases not matched to a gene: 18. The CDR3 spells CASSVGALVAGDLQETQYF. CDR3 DNA sequence: TGCGCCAGCAGCGTGGGGGCTCTGGTAGCGGGGGACCTACAAGAGACCCAGTACTTC.